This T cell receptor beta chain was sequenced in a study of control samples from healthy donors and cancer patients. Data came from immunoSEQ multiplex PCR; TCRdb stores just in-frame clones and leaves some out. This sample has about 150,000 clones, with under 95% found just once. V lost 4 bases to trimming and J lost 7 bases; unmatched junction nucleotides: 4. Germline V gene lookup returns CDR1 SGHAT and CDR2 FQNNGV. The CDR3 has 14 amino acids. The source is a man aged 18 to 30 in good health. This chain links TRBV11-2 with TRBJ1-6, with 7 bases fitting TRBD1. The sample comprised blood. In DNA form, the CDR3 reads TGTGCCAGCAGCTACAGGGGAAGGAATTCACCCCTCCACTTT. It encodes CASSYRGRNSPLHF.